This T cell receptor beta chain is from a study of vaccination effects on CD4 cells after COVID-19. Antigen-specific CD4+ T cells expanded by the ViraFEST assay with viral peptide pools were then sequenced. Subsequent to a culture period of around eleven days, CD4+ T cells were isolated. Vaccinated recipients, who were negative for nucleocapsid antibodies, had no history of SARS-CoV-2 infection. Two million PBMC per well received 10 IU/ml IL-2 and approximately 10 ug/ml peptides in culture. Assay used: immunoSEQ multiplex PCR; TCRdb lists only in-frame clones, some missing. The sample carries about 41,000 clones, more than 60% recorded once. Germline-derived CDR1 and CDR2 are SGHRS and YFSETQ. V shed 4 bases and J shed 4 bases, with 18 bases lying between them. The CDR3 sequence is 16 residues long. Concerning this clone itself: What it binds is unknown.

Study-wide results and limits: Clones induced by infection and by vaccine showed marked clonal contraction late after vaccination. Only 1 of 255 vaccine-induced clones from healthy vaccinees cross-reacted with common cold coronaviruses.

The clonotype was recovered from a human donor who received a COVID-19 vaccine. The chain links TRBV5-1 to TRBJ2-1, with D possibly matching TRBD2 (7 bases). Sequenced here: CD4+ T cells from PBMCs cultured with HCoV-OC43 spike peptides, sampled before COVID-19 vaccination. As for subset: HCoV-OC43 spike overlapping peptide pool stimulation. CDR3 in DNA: TGCGCCAGCAGCCCCGAGTCGGGGGGCGGTTACAATGAGCAGTTCTTC. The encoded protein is CASSPESGGGYNEQFF.